These 27 T cell receptor beta chains share one sample of origin, sequenced in a study of technical replicates of blood from a few donors. TCRdb's copy holds only in-frame clones and misses some; the assay was immunoSEQ multiplex PCR. The table lists about 70,000 clones, about 90% of them singletons. Sequences were obtained from T cells isolated from PBMCs. The receptors derive from a human donor in good health.

The rearrangement links TRBV28 to TRBJ1-1; 7 bases line up with TRBD1. The CDR3 consists of 14 residues. The J segment lost 1 base and the V segment lost 6 bases, leaving 5 bases of the junction unmatched. CDR1 and CDR2 (germline): MDHEN, SYDVKM. The CDR3 region has the DNA TGTGCCAGCAGCGTACACAGGGGGAACACTGAAGCTTTCTTT. Translation: CASSVHRGNTEAFF. The variable domain in full, completed from reference TRBV28 and TRBJ1-1, reads DVKVTQSSRYLVKRTGEKVFLECVQDMDHENMFWYRQDPGLGLRLIYFSYDVKMKEKGDIPEGYSVSREKKERFSLILESASTNQTSMYLCASSVHRGNTEAFFGQGTRLTVV.

This clone was detected only once. CDR3 sequence (DNA): TGTGCCAGTAGTTCACAAGAGACCCAGTACTTC. Its translation is CASSSQETQYF. The chain employs TRBV19 and TRBJ2-5; D uncertain. V lost 5 bases, J lost 2 bases, and 3 bases lay in between. Germline CDR1 and CDR2: LNHDA and SQIVND (reference sequence). There are 11 residues in the CDR3.

The chain has TRBV5-1 and TRBJ1-1; the D gene is possibly TRBD1 (5 bases). Trimming removed 5 bases from V and 7 bases from J, with 9 bases in between. The CDR3 contains 11 residues. Germline V gene data show CDR1 as SGHRS and CDR2 as YFSETQ. In DNA form, the CDR3 reads TGCGCCAGCAGGGCAGACAGTGAAGCTTTCTTT. It specifies CASRADSEAFF.

The chain links TRBV4-2 to TRBJ1-2; D not resolved. Germline CDR1 is LGHNA and CDR2 is YNFKEQ. V was clipped by 0 bases and J by 0 bases, with 11 bases between them. The CDR3 is 16 residues long. CDR3 sequence (DNA): TGTGCCAGCAGCCAAGAGATGTACGGAGCTAACTATGGCTACACCTTC. Encoded protein: CASSQEMYGANYGYTF.

This chain links TRBV5-8 with TRBJ2-1; the D gene is possibly TRBD2 (5 bases). The V gene's germline CDR1 is SGHTS and CDR2 YDEGEE. This CDR3 is 12 amino acids long. The V end lost 9 bases, the J end lost 6 bases, and 13 bases lay between the germline ends. The CDR3 region has the DNA TGTGCCACCGAGGGCCACCCCAATGAGCAGTTCTTC. Protein: CATEGHPNEQFF.

The V gene is TRBV7-6, the J gene TRBJ2-1; 10 bases match TRBD2. CDR1 SGHVS and CDR2 FNYEAQ come from the germline V gene. J was trimmed by 9 bases and V by 5 bases; bases with no gene match: 13. The CDR3 runs 16 residues. The CDR3 coding sequence is TGTGCCAGCAGCCCGGGGTCAGCGGGAGGGCCCGGTGAGCAGTTCTTC. Translated: CASSPGSAGGPGEQFF. The full variable domain, in which reference TRBV7-6 and TRBJ2-1 provide the parts outside the CDR3, is GAGVSQSPRYKVTKRGQDVALRCDPISGHVSLYWYRQALGQGPEFLTYFNYEAQQDKSGLPNDRFSAERPEGSISTLTIQRTEQRDSAMYRCASSPGSAGGPGEQFFGPGTRLTVL.

This chain connects TRBV27 to TRBJ2-7, with 9 bases lining up with TRBD2. Germline values: CDR1 MNHEY, CDR2 SMNVEV (reference sequence). Trimming cost V 4 bases and J 3 bases; bases outside gene matches: 7. The CDR3 has 15 amino acids. CDR3 sequence reads: CASSSRTSAVYEQYF. For the CDR3, the DNA is TGTGCCAGCAGTTCCCGGACTAGCGCTGTCTACGAGCAGTACTTC.

The rearrangement uses TRBV21-1 and TRBJ2-7; TRBD1 was called by the table and not checked on the DNA. TRBV21-1 is given as a pseudogene. This CDR3 has 15 amino acids. In DNA, the CDR3 is TGTGCCAGCAGCGGGCAGGGGACAGGTATCGACGAGCAGTACTTC. Encoded protein: CASSGQGTGIDEQYF.

The chain employs TRBV19 and TRBJ1-1, with no clear D. Trimming took 3 bases from V and 0 from J, leaving 8 bases between them. CDR3 length equals 14 residues. Germline V gene data show CDR1 as LNHDA and CDR2 as SQIVND (reference sequence). In nucleotides, the CDR3 is TGTGCCAGTAGTATTTTCGGGATGAACACTGAAGCTTTCTTT. This gives the protein CASSIFGMNTEAFF.

The rearrangement joins TRBV6-1 to TRBJ2-1; D may be TRBD2 (5 bases). Trimming stripped 4 bases from V and 9 bases from J, with 25 bases between. Looked up from germline, CDR1 is MNHNS and CDR2 is SASEGT. This CDR3 region has 17 residues. This chain's CDR3 is CASSGSMPSGYNSEQFF. The CDR3, as DNA: TGTGCCAGCAGTGGCTCCATGCCCTCGGGATATAACAGTGAGCAGTTCTTC.

The chain couples TRBV27 to TRBJ2-5; 10 bases are a match to TRBD2. Germline assignment: CDR1 MNHEY and CDR2 SMNVEV (reference sequence). J lost 5 bases, V lost 2 bases, and 8 bases had no gene match. This CDR3 contains 16 residues. This chain's CDR3 is CASSLLLAGGSETQYF. The CDR3 bases are TGTGCCAGCAGTTTACTGTTAGCGGGAGGATCTGAGACCCAGTACTTC.

The rearrangement uses TRBV6-9 and TRBJ2-7, with D unresolved. The CDR3 length is 11 residues. Trimming cost V 5 bases and J 3 bases, with 5 bases left between them. CDR1 is MNHGY and CDR2 is SVAAGI in the germline V gene. CDR3 in amino acids: CASSISYEQYF. CDR3 bases: TGTGCCAGCAGTATTAGCTACGAGCAGTACTTC.

The chain joins TRBV25-1 to TRBJ2-2; unclear D gene. The germline V and J ends were trimmed by 0 bases and 4 bases, with 6 bases remaining between them. The CDR3 is made up of 14 amino acids. Germline CDR1 and CDR2: MGHDK and SYGVNS. The CDR3 DNA reads TGTGCCAGCAGTGAATATGAGTCCACCGGGGAGCTGTTTTTT. This gives the protein CASSEYESTGELFF.

The gene calls are TRBV27 and TRBJ2-5, with a tentative D call TRBD2 (5 bases). The DNA end favors TRBJ2-7, so the J call may be wrong. The CDR3 has 13 residues. The germline gives CDR1 MNHEY, CDR2 SMNVEV (reference sequence). This CDR3 reads CASSLSPSFEQYF. In DNA form, the CDR3 reads TGTGCCAGCAGTTTATCGCCTAGCTTCGAGCAGTACTTC.

This clone was found once. The rearrangement joins TRBV10-2 to TRBJ2-5; D gene ambiguous. Trimming left V 8 bases short and J 1 base short, with 11 bases between. The length of the CDR3 is 13 residues. Germline-derived CDR1 and CDR2 are WSHSY and SAAADI. CDR3 nucleotides: TGCGCCAGCGTCAGCGACGGCCAAGAGACCCAGTACTTC. Translating it yields CASVSDGQETQYF.

This chain connects TRBV15 to TRBJ2-6, with D perhaps TRBD2 (5 bases). V was trimmed by 0 bases and J by 10 bases, leaving 10 bases between them. The CDR3 is 14 residues long. Germline loops: CDR1 LNHNV, CDR2 YYDKDF (reference sequence). CDR3 bases: TGTGCCACCAGCAGAGATCTCGGGGTAAACGTCCTGACTTTC. Protein sequence: CATSRDLGVNVLTF. The whole variable domain, remainder taken from reference TRBV15 and TRBJ2-6, is DAMVIQNPRYQVTQFGKPVTLSCSQTLNHNVMYWYQQKSSQAPKLLFHYYDKDFNNEADTPDNFQSRRPNTSFCFLDIRSPGLGDTAMYLCATSRDLGVNVLTFGAGSRLTVL.

The V gene is TRBV7-9, the J gene TRBJ2-7; weak D call: TRBD2 (5 bases). CDR3 length equals 14 residues. V was trimmed by 5 bases and J by 6 bases, leaving 17 bases between them. The germline V gene encodes CDR1 SEHNR and CDR2 FQNEAQ (reference sequence). The chain's CDR3 is CASSQRQKAGEQYF. CDR3 bases: TGTGCCAGCAGCCAACGACAAAAGGCGGGCGAGCAGTACTTC.

The chain employs TRBV6-4 and TRBJ2-2; a possible D gene is TRBD2 (5 bases). Germline lookup yields CDR1 MRHNA and CDR2 SNTAGT. The CDR3 runs to 15 residues. Trimming cost V 3 bases and J 4 bases, with 12 bases left between them. The CDR3 loop is CASSETEEATGELFF. The CDR3 bases are TGTGCCAGCAGTGAGACTGAGGAGGCCACCGGGGAGCTGTTTTTT.

The gene calls are TRBV4-3 and TRBJ2-5, with D perhaps matching TRBD1 (5 bases). This CDR3 is 14 amino acids long. The germline V gene encodes CDR1 LGHNA and CDR2 YSLEER. V lost 0 bases and J lost 5, with 10 bases in between. The CDR3 nucleotides read TGCGCCAGCAGCCAAGAGACAGTATTTGAGACCCAGTACTTC. This codes for CASSQETVFETQYF.

The CDR3 bases are TGCGCCAGCACAAACTATAGCGGGAGGCTCCAAGAGACCCAGTACTTC. Protein: CASTNYSGRLQETQYF. The V gene is TRBV10-1, the J gene TRBJ2-5; TRBD2 agrees at 10 bases. The CDR3 runs 16 residues. V trimming: 7 bases; J trimming: 1 base; junction bases outside the gene matches: 9. The V gene's germline CDR1 is WNHNN and CDR2 SYGVQD (reference sequence).

The chain carries TRBV7-9 and TRBJ2-5; TRBD1 matches 8 bases. Trimming cost V 1 base and J 5 bases; bases outside gene matches: 12. This CDR3 has 17 amino acids. Germline V lookup: CDR1 SEHNR, CDR2 FQNEAQ (reference sequence). The CDR3 spells CASSLGEVDRVWETQYF. Here the CDR3 DNA reads TGTGCCAGCAGCTTAGGCGAGGTGGACAGGGTTTGGGAGACCCAGTACTTC.

The chain recombines TRBV5-1 with TRBJ1-1, with D perhaps matching TRBD1 (5 bases). CDR3 size: 14 residues. Germline lookup yields CDR1 SGHRS and CDR2 YFSETQ. V dropped 0 bases and J dropped 3 bases, with 9 bases sitting between them. The CDR3 spells CASSLDRTYTEAFF. CDR3 DNA sequence: TGCGCCAGCAGCTTGGACAGGACCTACACTGAAGCTTTCTTT.

The rearrangement uses TRBV7-9 and TRBJ2-1; weak D call: TRBD1 (6 bases). CDR3 length: 17 amino acids. Germline assignment: CDR1 SEHNR and CDR2 FQNEAQ (reference sequence). The V and J ends lost 0 bases and 9 bases respectively, with 21 bases between them. In DNA form, the CDR3 reads TGTGCCAGCAGCTTAGCCCGCGACAGGCTTTCGTTTGTTGAGCAGTTCTTC. Translated, it gives CASSLARDRLSFVEQFF.

This clone was picked up one time. The chain employs TRBV4-2 and TRBJ2-4; 8 bases agree with TRBD1. The CDR3 contains 12 residues. V dropped 3 bases and J dropped 8; count of bases not matched to a gene: 0. Germline CDR1 is LGHNA and CDR2 is YNFKEQ. The CDR3 protein is CASSQDRDIQYF. DNA for the CDR3: TGTGCCAGCAGCCAGGACAGGGACATTCAGTACTTC.

This chain joins TRBV10-2 and TRBJ2-7, with 7 bases lining up with TRBD2. The V gene end was trimmed by 6 bases and the J gene end by 2 bases; junction bases not matched to a gene: 13. The CDR3 runs 16 residues. Germline loops: CDR1 WSHSY, CDR2 SAAADI. The CDR3: CASRPVWSGTTYEQYF. The CDR3 bases are TGCGCCAGCAGACCAGTTTGGAGCGGGACTACCTACGAGCAGTACTTC.

The chain has TRBV6-5 and TRBJ1-4, with D possibly being TRBD1 (5 bases). The CDR3 loop spans 13 amino acids. The germline V gene encodes CDR1 MNHEY and CDR2 SVGAGI. V lost 7 bases, J lost 7 bases, and 13 bases lay in between. Here the CDR3 DNA reads TGTGCCAGCAATCCCGGGGGTACTGAAAAACTGTTTTTT. Translation: CASNPGGTEKLFF.

CDR3 in DNA: TGTGCCACCCGGCCCCGGGGGTCTGGGGCCAACGTCCTGACTTTC. Translation: CATRPRGSGANVLTF. The genes are TRBV7-3 and TRBJ2-6; TRBD2 might be the D (6 bases). Germline-derived CDR1 and CDR2 are SGHTA and FQGTGA. V was pared by 10 bases and J by 1 base, with 14 bases between. The CDR3 runs to 15 residues.